This section outlines one T cell receptor beta chain sequence together with its context. Its ends do not fully match the called genes, so a read error is possible. This entry belongs to a study of blood T cell repertoires in COVID-19. On the study more broadly: Samples of COVID-19 (acute and convalescent) were obtained from the United States, Italy and Spain. T cells, B-cell-depleted T cells, or PBMCs supplied cDNA or gDNA.

Per germline, CDR1 SSHAT and CDR2 FNYEAQ (reference sequence). The CDR3 sequence is 15 residues long. Source study methods: It was from reference gene primer amplification that nucleated cell counts were estimated. Libraries were prepared by immunoSEQ multiplex PCR; TCRdb keeps only in-frame clonotypes and omits some of them. V and J calls and clone size are those listed in that table; D and trimming were worked out from the DNA. The sample has 150,000 or so clones; 75% to 85% are singletons. Material for sequencing was peripheral blood. V and J are TRBV7-7 and TRBJ2-5; D is possibly TRBD2 (5 bases). The clonotype comes from a woman aged 80 or over with active or convalescent COVID-19. The CDR3 region has the DNA TGTGCTAGCAGCTTAGAGGCTAGCCTGCGGGAGACCCAGTACTTC. Translated: CASSLEASLRETQYF.